The clone carrying this T cell receptor (beta chain) has a handful of counts. What it recognizes is unknown. CDR3 length equals 14 residues. Per the germline V gene, CDR1 is SGHRS and CDR2 is YFSETQ. Trimming left V 1 base short and J 1 base short, with 8 bases between. T-allo10 cells from the graft donor were described as anergic, host-alloantigen-specific, and alloantigen-specific suppressors. These data originate in a study of type 1 regulatory T cells. In the study overall: T-allo10 is an in vitro-generated, Tr1-enriched CD4 T cell product specific for alloantigen.

TCRdb redid the calling of the reads with MiXCR, one entry per CDR3 protein. The sample yields around 62,000 distinct CDR3 sequences, about three fifths seen once. Sequenced input: cultured T cells, either the whole culture or a sorted T cell fraction (not recorded which). Specified subset: Tr1-enriched cell product generated in vitro against host alloantigens. V usage is TRBV5-1 and J usage is TRBJ2-5; D unresolved. The receptor was derived from a human donor in good health. CDR3 sequence: CASSLRLGQETQYF. CDR3 nucleotide sequence: TGCGCCAGCAGCTTGAGGTTAGGCCAAGAGACCCAGTACTTC.